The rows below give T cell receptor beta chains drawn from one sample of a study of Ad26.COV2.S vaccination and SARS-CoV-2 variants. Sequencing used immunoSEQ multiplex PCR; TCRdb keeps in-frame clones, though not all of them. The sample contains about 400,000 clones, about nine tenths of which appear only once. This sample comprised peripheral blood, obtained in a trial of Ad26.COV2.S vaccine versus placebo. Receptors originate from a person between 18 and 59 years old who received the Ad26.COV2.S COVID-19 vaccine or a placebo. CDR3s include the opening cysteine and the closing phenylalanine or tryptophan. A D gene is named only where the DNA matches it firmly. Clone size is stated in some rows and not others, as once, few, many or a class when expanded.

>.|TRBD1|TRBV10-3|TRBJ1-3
TGTGCCATCAACAGGGGGCAGGAAAACACCATATATTTT
CAINRGQENTIYF
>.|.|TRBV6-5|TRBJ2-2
TGTGCCAGCACGAATGACAGGCGGACGACCGGGGAGCTGTTTTTT
CASTNDRRTTGELFF
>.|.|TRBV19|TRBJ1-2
TGTGCCAGTAGTATGCAGGGTGCCTATGGCTACACCTTC
CASSMQGAYGYTF
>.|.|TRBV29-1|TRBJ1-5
TGCCCCCAGGGACCAAGGCCCGAGATCAATCAGCCCCAGCATTTT
CPQGPRPEINQPQHF
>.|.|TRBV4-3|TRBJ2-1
TGCGCCAGCAGCCAACGCTTCCGGGACTTTTTCATTGATGAGCAGTTCTTC
CASSQRFRDFFIDEQFF
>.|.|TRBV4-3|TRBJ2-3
TGCGCCAGCAGCCCCCTGGCGGGGCTCACAGATACGCAGTATTTT
CASSPLAGLTDTQYF
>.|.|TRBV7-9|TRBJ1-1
TGTGCCAGCAGCTTAGGCCAGATGAACACTGAAGCTTTCTTT
CASSLGQMNTEAFF
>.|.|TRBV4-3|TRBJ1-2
TGCGCCAGCAGCCAAGATTGGGGGGAAGAGGTCTACACCTTC
CASSQDWGEEVYTF
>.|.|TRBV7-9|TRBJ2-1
TGTGCCAGCAGCTTATCCAGATCTTCCTACAATGAGCAGTTCTTC
CASSLSRSSYNEQFF
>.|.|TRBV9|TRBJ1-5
TGTGCCAGCAGCCCCGGGAATGGTAATCAGCCCCAGCATTTT
CASSPGNGNQPQHF
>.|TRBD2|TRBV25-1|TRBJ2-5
TGTGCCAGCAGTGAATGGGTAGCGGGGAGACAAGAGACCCAGTACTTC
CASSEWVAGRQETQYF
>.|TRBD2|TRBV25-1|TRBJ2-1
TGTGTCAGGGAGGGGTTTACGAATGAGCAGTTCTTC
CVREGFTNEQFF
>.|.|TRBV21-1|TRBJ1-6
TGTGCCAGCAGGAGCAGGGGGCGAAGGTGCGATGACGTCCTCTCCTATAATTCACCCCTCCACTTT
CASRSRGRRCDDVLSYNSPLHF
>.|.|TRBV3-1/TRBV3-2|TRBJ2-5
TGTGCCAGCAGCCAAGATCTTCGAGCCCAGTACTTC
CASSQDLRAQYF
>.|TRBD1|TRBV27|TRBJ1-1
TGTGCCAGCAGGTACGGGACAGGGGGCGAAGCTTTCTTT
CASRYGTGGEAFF
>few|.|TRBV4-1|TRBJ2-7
TGCGCCAGCAGCCCCCAGGACCTAACAGGGAGTGGGGAGCAGTACTTC
CASSPQDLTGSGEQYF